The rows below give T cell receptor beta chains drawn from one sample of a study of OX40 agonist ivuxolimab in advanced cancers. This table comes from immunoSEQ multiplex PCR, and its TCRdb copy is limited to in-frame clones, with some not included. The sample records approximately 100,000 clones, 70% to 90% being singletons. The material was CD4+ or CD8+ T cells sorted from blood, obtained in a trial of the OX40 agonist ivuxolimab. Receptor source: an adult with an advanced solid tumor such as melanoma, head and neck, liver or kidney cancer. Each CDR3 is given with its conserved first and last residue. D genes are given only for firm matches. Size is omitted from some rows. Given values are once, few, many or a class for expanded clones.

>TRBD1|TRBV5-4|TRBJ1-2|NA
CASSGTGGANGYTF
TGTGCCAGCAGCGGTACAGGGGGCGCAAATGGCTACACCTTC
>NA|TRBV11-2|TRBJ2-3|NA
CASSSRQYTQYF
TGTGCCAGCAGCTCCAGACAGTATACGCAGTATTTT
>NA|TRBV7-8|TRBJ1-1|NA
CASSRQDEAFF
TGTGCCAGCTCCCGACAGGATGAAGCTTTCTTT
>NA|TRBV27|TRBJ2-3|NA
CASSSYTDTQYF
TGTGCCAGCAGTTCCTACACAGATACGCAGTATTTT
>TRBD2|TRBV27|TRBJ2-5|NA
CASSSGGRAQETQYF
TGTGCCAGCAGTTCGGGCGGGAGGGCCCAAGAGACCCAGTACTTC
>NA|TRBV19|TRBJ2-1|NA
CASSIVGQATEQFF
TGTGCCAGTAGTATAGTGGGGCAGGCAACCGAGCAGTTCTTC
>NA|TRBV7-2|TRBJ1-1|NA
CASSPQVGDHSTEAFF
TGTGCCAGCAGCCCCCAAGTGGGAGACCATTCCACTGAAGCTTTCTTT
>NA|TRBV18|TRBJ1-6|NA
CASSAGPDYNSPLHF
TGTGCCAGCTCAGCGGGTCCCGACTATAATTCACCCCTCCACTTT
>NA|TRBV7-6|TRBJ2-1|NA
CASSPERGPYNEQFF
TGTGCCAGCAGCCCCGAACGGGGGCCCTACAATGAGCAGTTCTTC
>TRBD2|TRBV2|TRBJ2-5|NA
CASSAQRGPSETQYF
TGTGCCAGCAGCGCCCAGCGGGGGCCCTCCGAGACCCAGTACTTC
>TRBD2|TRBV4-1|TRBJ2-1|NA
CASSQPREGRYEQFF
TGCGCCAGCAGCCAACCCCGGGAGGGAAGATATGAGCAGTTCTTC
>NA|TRBV9|TRBJ1-2|few
CASSDRTSGGYTF
TGTGCCAGCAGCGACCGGACCTCCGGAGGCTACACCTTC
>NA|TRBV11-3|TRBJ2-7|NA
CASSHHYEEQYF
TGTGCCAGCAGCCACCACTACGAAGAGCAGTACTTC
>TRBD1|TRBV7-2|TRBJ2-1|NA
CASSDARGNEQFF
TGTGCCAGCTCTGACGCCAGGGGGAATGAGCAGTTCTTC
>TRBD2|TRBV19|TRBJ2-1|NA
CASRPTSGYYNEQFF
TGTGCCAGTAGACCCACTAGCGGGTACTACAATGAGCAGTTCTTC
>NA|TRBV14|TRBJ1-5|few
CASSPDGNQPQHF
TGTGCCAGCAGCCCGGACGGGAATCAGCCCCAGCATTTT
>TRBD1|TRBV11-2|TRBJ1-4|NA
CASSLGPGRGLEKLFF
TGTGCCAGCAGCTTAGGCCCGGGCAGGGGGCTTGAAAAACTGTTTTTT
>NA|TRBV19|TRBJ2-1|NA
CASSWTGDEQFF
TGTGCCAGTAGCTGGACCGGGGATGAGCAGTTCTTC
>NA|TRBV7-9|TRBJ2-5|NA
CASSGGTVKETQYF
TGTGCCAGCAGCGGGGGGACAGTCAAAGAGACCCAGTACTTC
>NA|TRBV5-1|TRBJ1-1|NA
CASSLGIMNTEAFF
TGCGCCAGCAGCTTGGGCATCATGAACACTGAAGCTTTCTTT
>NA|TRBV7-9|TRBJ1-2|NA
CASSPDGYGYTF
TGTGCCAGCAGCCCTGACGGATATGGCTACACCTTC
>TRBD1|TRBV2|TRBJ1-5|NA
CASSLTGFFNQPQHF
TGTGCCAGCAGTTTGACAGGGTTCTTTAATCAGCCCCAGCATTTT
>NA|TRBV19|TRBJ1-5|NA
CASTLRRDNNQPQHF
TGTGCCAGTACCCTAAGGAGGGACAACAATCAGCCCCAGCATTTT
>NA|TRBV7-9|TRBJ2-7|NA
CASSRSGTRHEQYF
TGTGCCAGCAGTCGTTCAGGGACTCGGCACGAGCAGTACTTC
>NA|TRBV7-3|TRBJ2-1|NA
CASSLTEAYNEQFF
TGTGCCAGCAGCTTGACGGAAGCATACAATGAGCAGTTCTTC
>TRBD1|TRBV4-2|TRBJ1-2|NA
CASSQVYGTDNGYTF
TGTGCCAGCAGCCAAGTGTACGGGACAGACAATGGCTACACCTTC
>NA|TRBV2|TRBJ2-3|NA
CASSLHARAPQDTQYF
TGTGCCAGCAGCCTCCACGCGCGAGCCCCACAGGATACGCAGTATTTT
>NA|TRBV19|TRBJ1-1|NA
CASSWGAKRTDEAFF
TGTGCCAGTAGTTGGGGGGCCAAGAGGACGGATGAAGCTTTCTTT
>NA|TRBV7-6|TRBJ2-7|NA
CASSPGVTSYEQYF
TGTGCCAGCAGCCCCGGGGTTACGTCCTACGAGCAGTACTTC
>NA|TRBV18|TRBJ2-5|few
CASSPPDGYQETQYF
TGTGCCAGCTCACCACCCGACGGCTACCAAGAGACCCAGTACTTC
>TRBD1|TRBV5-1|TRBJ2-1|NA
CASSSGTGHYNEQFF
TGCGCCAGCAGCTCCGGGACAGGGCATTACAATGAGCAGTTCTTC
>NA|TRBV6-6|TRBJ1-1|NA
CASSYRQREAFF
TGTGCCAGCAGTTACCGCCAGAGAGAAGCTTTCTTT
>NA|TRBV11-2|TRBJ2-7|NA
CASSPGFGYEQYF
TGTGCCAGCAGCCCCGGATTTGGGTACGAGCAGTACTTC
>NA|TRBV5-8|TRBJ1-5|NA
CASSSRLLGDQPQHF
TGTGCCAGCAGCTCACGGTTGTTGGGCGATCAGCCCCAGCATTTT
>NA|TRBV28|TRBJ1-1|NA
CASRITEIEAFF
TGTGCCAGCAGGATAACAGAAATAGAAGCTTTCTTT
>TRBD1|TRBV2|TRBJ1-2|NA
CASSGDRGPGYTF
TGTGCCAGCAGTGGAGACAGGGGCCCGGGCTACACCTTC
>TRBD1|TRBV7-2|TRBJ2-2|NA
CASSSTPGTVMISTGELFF
TGTGCCAGCAGCTCTACCCCGGGGACAGTTATGATAAGTACCGGGGAGCTGTTTTTT
>TRBD1|TRBV15|TRBJ1-2|NA
CATSRPDREGGYTF
TGTGCCACCAGCAGACCCGACAGGGAAGGTGGCTACACCTTC
>TRBD1|TRBV7-3|TRBJ2-3|NA
CASSGPGQGDTQYF
TGTGCCAGCAGCGGTCCGGGACAGGGCGATACGCAGTATTTT
>NA|TRBV2|TRBJ1-5|NA
CASSDRDYQPQHF
TGTGCCAGCAGTGACAGGGACTATCAGCCCCAGCATTTT
>TRBD1|TRBV6-1|TRBJ2-2|NA
CASREDRGTGELFF
TGTGCCAGCCGTGAGGACAGGGGAACCGGGGAGCTGTTTTTT
>TRBD2|TRBV7-3|TRBJ2-1|NA
CASSFGGFYNEQFF
TGTGCCAGCAGCTTCGGGGGGTTCTACAATGAGCAGTTCTTC
>NA|TRBV4-2|TRBJ1-1|NA
CASSQDETAFTTEAFF
TGTGCCAGCAGCCAAGATGAGACAGCCTTTACCACTGAAGCTTTCTTT
>NA|TRBV6-5|TRBJ2-7|NA
CASSPGHSYEQYF
TGTGCCAGCAGTCCCGGGCACTCCTACGAGCAGTACTTC
>TRBD2|TRBV7-3|TRBJ2-3|NA
CASSCSPRRLADTTDTQYF
TGTGCCAGCAGCTGCAGCCCTCGTAGGCTAGCGGATACCACAGATACGCAGTATTTT
>NA|TRBV7-9|TRBJ2-7|NA
CASSRGLGLSYEQYF
TGTGCCAGCAGCAGGGGACTTGGGTTATCCTACGAGCAGTACTTC
>NA|TRBV9|TRBJ2-1|NA
CASSYRGPGEQFF
TGTGCCAGCAGCTACCGAGGGCCCGGTGAGCAGTTCTTC
>NA|TRBV7-8|TRBJ2-7|NA
CASRKLVSYEQYF
TGTGCCAGCAGGAAATTAGTGTCTTACGAGCAGTACTTC
>NA|TRBV7-9|TRBJ2-1|NA
CASSDQLVGQFF
TGTGCCAGCAGCGACCAGTTAGTTGGGCAGTTCTTC
>NA|TRBV10-2|TRBJ2-7|NA
CASSWDRSYEQYF
TGCGCCAGCAGTTGGGACCGATCTTACGAGCAGTACTTC
>NA|TRBV11-2|TRBJ1-3|NA
CASSYGLSSGNTIYF
TGTGCCAGCAGCTACGGACTGAGCTCTGGAAACACCATATATTTT
>NA|TRBV6-4|TRBJ2-2|NA
CASSDSATTGELFF
TGTGCCAGCAGTGACTCGGCTACCACCGGGGAGCTGTTTTTT
>NA|TRBV5-6|TRBJ2-7|NA
CASSWEDRTHYEQYF
TGTGCCAGCAGCTGGGAGGATAGGACACACTACGAGCAGTACTTC
>TRBD2|TRBV7-2|TRBJ2-3|NA
CASSLRLAGAVDTQYF
TGTGCCAGCAGCTTACGGCTAGCGGGAGCGGTGGATACGCAGTATTTT
>TRBD2|TRBV5-1|TRBJ2-2|NA
CASSSPTGLAANTGELFF
TGCGCCAGCAGCTCCCCGACGGGACTAGCGGCGAACACCGGGGAGCTGTTTTTT
>NA|TRBV6-4|TRBJ2-7|NA
CASSDSRGGDFNEQYF
TGTGCCAGCAGTGACTCGAGGGGGGGGGATTTCAACGAGCAGTACTTC
>NA|TRBV5-1|TRBJ2-4|NA
CASRPLWQGLNIQYF
TGCGCCAGCAGACCTTTGTGGCAGGGGCTAAACATTCAGTACTTC
>NA|TRBV7-9|TRBJ2-1|NA
CASSLANSPYNEQFF
TGTGCCAGCAGCTTAGCGAATAGCCCCTACAATGAGCAGTTCTTC
>TRBD1|TRBV27|TRBJ1-1|NA
CASSFLGQGNTEAFF
TGTGCCAGCAGTTTCCTGGGACAGGGGAACACTGAAGCTTTCTTT
>NA|TRBV11-3|TRBJ2-1|NA
CASSLVSVPTDEQFF
TGTGCCAGCAGCTTAGTCAGCGTTCCTACCGATGAGCAGTTCTTC